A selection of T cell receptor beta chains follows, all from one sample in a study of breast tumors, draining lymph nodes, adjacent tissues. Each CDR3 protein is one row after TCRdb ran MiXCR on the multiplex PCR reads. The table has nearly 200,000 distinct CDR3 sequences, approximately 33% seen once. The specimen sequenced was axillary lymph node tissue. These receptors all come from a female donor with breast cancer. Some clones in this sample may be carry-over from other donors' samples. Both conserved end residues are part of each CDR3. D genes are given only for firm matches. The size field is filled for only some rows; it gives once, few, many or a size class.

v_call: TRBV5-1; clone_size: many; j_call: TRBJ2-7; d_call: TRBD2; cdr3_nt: TGCGCCAGCAGCCCCGGGACTAGGAACTACGAGCAGTACTTC; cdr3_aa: CASSPGTRNYEQYF
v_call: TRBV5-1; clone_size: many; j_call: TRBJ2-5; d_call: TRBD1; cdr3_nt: TGCGCCAGCAGCTCTCCGGGACAGGAGACCCAGTACTTC; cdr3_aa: CASSSPGQETQYF
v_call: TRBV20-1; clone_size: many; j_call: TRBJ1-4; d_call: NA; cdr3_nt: TGCAGTGCTAAAGAGGGGGAGGGGAATGAAAAACTGTTTTTT; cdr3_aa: CSAKEGEGNEKLFF
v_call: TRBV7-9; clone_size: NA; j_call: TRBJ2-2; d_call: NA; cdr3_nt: TGTGCCAGCAGACGTGCTAGAGATGCCGGGGAGCTGTTTTTT; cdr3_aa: CASRRARDAGELFF
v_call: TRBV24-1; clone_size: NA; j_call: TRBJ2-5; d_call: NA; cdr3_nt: TGTGCCACCAGTGACCCAGGATCTCAAGAGGCCCAGTACTTC; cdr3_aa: CATSDPGSQEAQYF
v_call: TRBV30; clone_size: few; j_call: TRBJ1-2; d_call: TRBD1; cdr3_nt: TGTGCCTGGATGGGACAGGACTATGGCTACACCTTC; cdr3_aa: CAWMGQDYGYTF
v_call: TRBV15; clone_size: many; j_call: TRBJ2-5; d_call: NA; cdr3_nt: TGTGCCACCAGCAGAGATAGGACAGTTGAGACCCAGTACTTC; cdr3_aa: CATSRDRTVETQYF
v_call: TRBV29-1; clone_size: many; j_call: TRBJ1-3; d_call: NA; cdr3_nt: TGCAGCGTGTGGACGGACGGAGACACCATATATTTT; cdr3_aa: CSVWTDGDTIYF
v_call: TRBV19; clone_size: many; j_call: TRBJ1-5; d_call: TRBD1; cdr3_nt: TGTGCCAGTATCCAATGGGAGCACAGGGGTAGCAATCAGCCCCAGCATTTT; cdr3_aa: CASIQWEHRGSNQPQHF
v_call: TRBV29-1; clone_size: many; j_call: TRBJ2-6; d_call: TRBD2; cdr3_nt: TGCAGCGTCCTGGGACTAGCGTGGTCTGGGGCCAACGTCCTGACTTTC; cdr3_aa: CSVLGLAWSGANVLTF
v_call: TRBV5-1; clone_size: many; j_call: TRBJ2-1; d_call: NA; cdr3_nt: TGCGCCAGCAGCTTAAGGGCCAGGGGGCGGGGGAATGAGCAGTTCTTC; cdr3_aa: CASSLRARGRGNEQFF
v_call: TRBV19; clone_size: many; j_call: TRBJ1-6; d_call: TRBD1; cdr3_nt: TGTGCCACCAAGGACAGGGGATTTGCCGGGAAGAATTCACCCCTCCACTTT; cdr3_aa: CATKDRGFAGKNSPLHF
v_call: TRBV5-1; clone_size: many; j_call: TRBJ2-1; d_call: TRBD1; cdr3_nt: TGCGCCAGCAGCTTGGGGACAGGGGGCAATGAGCAGTTCTTC; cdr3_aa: CASSLGTGGNEQFF
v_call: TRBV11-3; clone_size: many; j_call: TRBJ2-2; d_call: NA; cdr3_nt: TGTGCCAGCAGCTTAGGGGGGACTGGCGGGGAGCTGTTTTTT; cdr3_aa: CASSLGGTGGELFF
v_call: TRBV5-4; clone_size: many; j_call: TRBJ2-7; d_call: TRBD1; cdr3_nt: TGTGCCAGCAGCGCGCCGGGACAGGGGATGTCCGAGCAGTACTTC; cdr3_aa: CASSAPGQGMSEQYF
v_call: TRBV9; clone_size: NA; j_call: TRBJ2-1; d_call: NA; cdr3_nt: TGTGCCAGCAGTTACGGGGGAGGAGCCCGGCCCTACAATGAGCAGTTCTTC; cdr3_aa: CASSYGGGARPYNEQFF
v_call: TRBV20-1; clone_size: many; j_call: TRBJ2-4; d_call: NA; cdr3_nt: TGCAGTGTGGCGTTGTCAGGACAGGTCAGGAGGGACATTCAGTACTTC; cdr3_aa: CSVALSGQVRRDIQYF
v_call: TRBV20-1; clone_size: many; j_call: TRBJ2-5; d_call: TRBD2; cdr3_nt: TGCAGTGCTAGAGATTTTAGCGGGAGGGCCGGAGAGACCCAGTACTTC; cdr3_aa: CSARDFSGRAGETQYF
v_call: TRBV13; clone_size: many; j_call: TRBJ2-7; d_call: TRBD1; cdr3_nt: TGTGCCAGCAGCTTAGCCTGGGGGACAGCGGAGCAGTACTTC; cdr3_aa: CASSLAWGTAEQYF
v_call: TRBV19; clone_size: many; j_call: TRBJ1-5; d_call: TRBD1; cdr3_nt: TGTGCCAGTACCCCCAACGGGGACAGGAGCAATCAGCCCCAGCATTTT; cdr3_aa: CASTPNGDRSNQPQHF
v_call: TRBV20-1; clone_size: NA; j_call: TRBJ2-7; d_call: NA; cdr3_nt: TGCAGTGCCAGCAGCTTGGGCAGGGGAAGATACGAGCAGTACTTC; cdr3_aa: CSASSLGRGRYEQYF
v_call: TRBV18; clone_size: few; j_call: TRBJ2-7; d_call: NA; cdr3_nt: TGTGCCAGCTCACCGCTTCGGGGCCCCGTTACAGAGCAGTACTTC; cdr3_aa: CASSPLRGPVTEQYF
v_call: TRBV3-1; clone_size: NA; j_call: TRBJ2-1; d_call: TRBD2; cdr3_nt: TGTGCCAGCAGCCAGGGAAGCGGGGGGCCGCGCTCCTACAATGTGCAGTTCTTC; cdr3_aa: CASSQGSGGPRSYNVQFF
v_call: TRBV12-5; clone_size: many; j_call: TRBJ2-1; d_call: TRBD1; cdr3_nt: TGTGCTAGTGGTTTGGCAGGGGGCCGCAATGAGCAGTTCTTC; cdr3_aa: CASGLAGGRNEQFF
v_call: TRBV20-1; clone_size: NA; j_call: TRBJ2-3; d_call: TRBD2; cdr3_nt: TGCAGTGCCTGGAGCGGGGGGGCGATTGAGCAGTATTTT; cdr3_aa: CSAWSGGAIEQYF
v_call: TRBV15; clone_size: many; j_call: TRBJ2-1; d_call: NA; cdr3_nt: TGTGCCACCAGCAGAGAGAGTCGAGGAATGGGTGAGCAGTTCTTC; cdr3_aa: CATSRESRGMGEQFF
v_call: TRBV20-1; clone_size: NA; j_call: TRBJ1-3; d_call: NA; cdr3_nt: TGCAGTGCTCTTAACACCATATATTTT; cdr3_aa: CSALNTIYF
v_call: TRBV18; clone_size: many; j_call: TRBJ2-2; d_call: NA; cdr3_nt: TGTGCCAGCTCACCAGGAACCGGGGAGCTGTTTTTT; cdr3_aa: CASSPGTGELFF
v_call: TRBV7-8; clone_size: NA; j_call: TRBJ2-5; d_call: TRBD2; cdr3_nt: TGTGCCAGCAGCACCCCACCCCTAGCGGGACAAGAGACCCAGTACTTC; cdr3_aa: CASSTPPLAGQETQYF
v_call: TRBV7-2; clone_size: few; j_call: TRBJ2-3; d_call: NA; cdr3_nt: TGTGCCAGCAGTTCCCGGGGCACAGATACGCAGTATTTT; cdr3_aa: CASSSRGTDTQYF
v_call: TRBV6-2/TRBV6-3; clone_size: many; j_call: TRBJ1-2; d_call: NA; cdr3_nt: TGTGCCAGCAGGTCGACGGGAGTTAACTATGGCTACACCTTC; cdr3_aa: CASRSTGVNYGYTF
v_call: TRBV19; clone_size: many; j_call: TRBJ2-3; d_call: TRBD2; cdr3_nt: TGTGCCAGTATTAGCGGGGGGGCCGGCCCAGATACGCAGTATTTT; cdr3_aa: CASISGGAGPDTQYF
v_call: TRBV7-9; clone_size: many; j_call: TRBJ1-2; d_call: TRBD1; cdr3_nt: TGTGCCAGCAGCTTAGACAATTGGACAGGGGCTTTGGACTATGGCTACACCTTC; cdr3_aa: CASSLDNWTGALDYGYTF
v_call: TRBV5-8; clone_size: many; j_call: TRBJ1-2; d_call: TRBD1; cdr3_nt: TGTGCCAGCAGCCTGAGTAGGGGGCTAAGATCGCGTGGCTACACCTTC; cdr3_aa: CASSLSRGLRSRGYTF
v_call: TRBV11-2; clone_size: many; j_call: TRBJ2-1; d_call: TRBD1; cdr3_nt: TGTGCCAGCAGCTTAGGGGGACAGGGATCCTACAATGAGCAGTTCTTC; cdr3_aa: CASSLGGQGSYNEQFF
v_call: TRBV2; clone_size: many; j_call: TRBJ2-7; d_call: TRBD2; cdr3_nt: TGTGCCAGCAGTGAAGGACTAGCGGGGGAGCAGTACTTC; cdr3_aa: CASSEGLAGEQYF
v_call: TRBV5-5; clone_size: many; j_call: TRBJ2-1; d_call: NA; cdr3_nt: TGTGCCAGCAGCTTGGTACACCACAATGAGCAGTTCTTC; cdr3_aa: CASSLVHHNEQFF
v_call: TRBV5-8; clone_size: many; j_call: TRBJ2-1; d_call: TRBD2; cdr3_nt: TGTGCCAGCAGCCCCAGCCCATGGAGGACTAGCGGGGGTAGGGAGCAGTTCTTC; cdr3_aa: CASSPSPWRTSGGREQFF
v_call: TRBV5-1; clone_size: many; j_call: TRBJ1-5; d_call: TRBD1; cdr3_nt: TGCGCCAGCAGCTCGGGACAGCCGAATCAGCCCCAGCATTTT; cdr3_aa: CASSSGQPNQPQHF
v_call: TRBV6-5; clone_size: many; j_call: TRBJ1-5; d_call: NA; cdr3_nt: TGTGCCAGCAGCCGCGACAGGACTAGCAATCAGCCCCAGCATTTT; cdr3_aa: CASSRDRTSNQPQHF
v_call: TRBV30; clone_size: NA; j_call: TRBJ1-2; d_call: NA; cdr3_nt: TGTGCCTGGAGTGTTGGCAGTCCGTTCTATGGCCACACCTTC; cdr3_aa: CAWSVGSPFYGHTF
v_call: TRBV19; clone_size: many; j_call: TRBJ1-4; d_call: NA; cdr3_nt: TGTGCCAGTAGTCCCCGAAGGGGAACTAATGAAAAACTGTTTTTT; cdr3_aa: CASSPRRGTNEKLFF
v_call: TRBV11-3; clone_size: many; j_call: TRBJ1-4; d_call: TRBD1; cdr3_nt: TGTGCCAGCAGGGAAGGGACAGGGGCTTACGACGGTAATGAAAAACTGTTTTTT; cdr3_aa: CASREGTGAYDGNEKLFF
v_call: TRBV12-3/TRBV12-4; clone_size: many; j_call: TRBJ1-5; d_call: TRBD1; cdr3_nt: TGTGCCAGCAGTTTCCCGGGACAGGGGAATCAGCCCCAGCATTTT; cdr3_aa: CASSFPGQGNQPQHF
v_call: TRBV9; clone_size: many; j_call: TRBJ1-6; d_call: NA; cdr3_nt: TGTGCCAGCAGCGTAGGAGTCGGATCTCCCAATTCACCCCTCCACTTT; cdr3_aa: CASSVGVGSPNSPLHF
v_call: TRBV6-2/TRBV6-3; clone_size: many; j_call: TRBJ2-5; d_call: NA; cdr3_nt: TGTGCCAGCAGGGGTGGGGCGGAGACCCAGTACTTC; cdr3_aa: CASRGGAETQYF
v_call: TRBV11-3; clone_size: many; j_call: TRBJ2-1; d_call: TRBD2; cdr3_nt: TGTGCCAGCAGCTTGAACGGACTAGCGGGCAATGAGCAGTTCTTC; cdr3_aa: CASSLNGLAGNEQFF
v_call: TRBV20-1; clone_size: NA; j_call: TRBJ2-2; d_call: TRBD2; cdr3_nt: TGCAGTGCTAGTACGGGGGGATACACCGGGGAGCTGTTTTTT; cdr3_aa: CSASTGGYTGELFF
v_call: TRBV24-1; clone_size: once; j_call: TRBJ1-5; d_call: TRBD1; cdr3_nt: TGTGCCACCAGTGATTTGCCCAGGGGGCGATACAATGAGCCCCAGCATTTT; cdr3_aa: CATSDLPRGRYNEPQHF
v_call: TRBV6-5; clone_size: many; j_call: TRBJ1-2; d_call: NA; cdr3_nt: TGTGCCAGCAGGTCGGCGGGAAACTACGGCTACACCTTC; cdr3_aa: CASRSAGNYGYTF
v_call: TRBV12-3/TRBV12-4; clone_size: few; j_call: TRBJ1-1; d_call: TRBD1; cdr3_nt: TGTGCCAGCAGTCCCCGGACAGGACCAAACACTGAAGCTTTCTTT; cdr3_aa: CASSPRTGPNTEAFF
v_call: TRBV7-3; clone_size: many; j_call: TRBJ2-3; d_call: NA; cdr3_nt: TGTGCCAGCAGCTCCCAGCCGGCCTCTAGCACAGATACGCAGTATTTT; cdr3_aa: CASSSQPASSTDTQYF
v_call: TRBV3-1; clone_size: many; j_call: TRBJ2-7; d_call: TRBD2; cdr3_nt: TGTGCCAGCAGCCAAGAAGCCGGACTAGCTCACGAGCAGTACTTC; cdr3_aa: CASSQEAGLAHEQYF
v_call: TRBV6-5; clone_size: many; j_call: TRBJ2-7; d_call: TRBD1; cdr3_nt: TGTGCCAGCAGTGTGGGACAGTTTAGTTACGAGCAGTACTTC; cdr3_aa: CASSVGQFSYEQYF
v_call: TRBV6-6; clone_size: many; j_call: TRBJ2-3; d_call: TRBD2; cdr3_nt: TGTGCCAGCAGTAGAACCTATGGCAGCGGGGGGTTCACAGATACGCAGTATTTT; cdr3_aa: CASSRTYGSGGFTDTQYF
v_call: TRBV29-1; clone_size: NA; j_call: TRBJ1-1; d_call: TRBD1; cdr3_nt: TGCAGCGTTGTCAGGGGGTCCGTGAACACTGAAGCTTTCTTT; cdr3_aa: CSVVRGSVNTEAFF
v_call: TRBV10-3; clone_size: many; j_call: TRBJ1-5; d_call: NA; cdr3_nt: TGTGCCATCAGCCGGGACGGGTTGGATCAGCCCCAGCATTTT; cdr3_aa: CAISRDGLDQPQHF
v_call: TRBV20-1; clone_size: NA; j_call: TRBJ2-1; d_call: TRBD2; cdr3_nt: TGCAGTGCTCCGGGACTAGCGGACCCGTACAATGAGCAGTTCTTC; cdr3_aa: CSAPGLADPYNEQFF